This TCR beta chain stems from a study of blood T cell dynamics during melanoma immunotherapy (dated by TCRdb to about 2020). In terms of the full investigation: Patients with metastatic melanoma were treated with first-line pembrolizumab or nivolumab plus ipilimumab as standard of care in the United Kingdom. To find early correlates of response, the study profiled the peripheral T cell receptor repertoires of patients with metastatic melanoma both before and after one cycle of checkpoint inhibitor therapy. The training cohort was made up of consecutive patients, while a further independent group of patients from the same centre was pooled to form an external validation set. Overall study results and their limits: Whether the T cell clones driving repertoire changes were melanoma-specific or reflected general immune activation could not be determined in the study. The relatively small sample size was acknowledged as something that could potentially limit how far the results can be generalized. Patients who later achieved disease control showed a bifurcated PBMC repertoire reorganization at W3, with increased clonality or increased diversity, unlike progressors.

Every bulk PBMC sample was loaded with the same fixed amount of around 400 ng of DNA. TCR beta CDR3 sequences were amplified from genomic DNA using the immunoSEQ TCRb Assay kit according to manufacturer instructions. The KAPA Library Quantification Kit for Illumina platforms was used to quantify the pooled libraries by qPCR. Pooled libraries were sequenced on an Illumina NextSeq 500, clustered at roughly 0.6-1.2 pM. As for the original processing: Analysis of the TCR data relied on immunoSEQ ANALYZER and the R LymphoSeq package. A rearrangement efficiency score was calculated as productive divided by the sum of productive and non-productive CDR3 sequences. Within each patient, timepoints were compared pairwise for clonality, measured with the Gini coefficient, and for diversity, measured with the Renyi index at alpha=1. Clonal relatedness, based on an edit distance of 3, and repertoire similarity, based on the Bhattacharyya coefficient, were both computed in LymphoSeq. To classify response, a linear discriminant analysis based on week-3 changes in clonality and diversity was built with the R MASS and caret packages. The clones in this table, taken by TCRdb from immuneACCESS, are in-frame only. Not every clone is retained; where verified, under half of the shortfall comes from an unresolved V gene, and the cause of the rest is unknown. Clonal size and the V and J genes are those of that table, whereas D and trimming came from the DNA. The sample contains roughly 4,200 clones, around four fifths of them found a single time. The ten largest clones take up roughly 13% of the sample.

The CDR3, from cysteine to phenylalanine, totals 15 residues. Just CDR3 DNA is preserved here, 45 bases in frame from base 1. The junction shows trimming of 0 bases on V and 0 bases on J, and the gene matches do not reach 2 bases of it. Sequences SGHNT (CDR1) and YYREEE (CDR2) are obtained from the germline V gene (reference sequence). Worth noting for this clone: The antigen it recognizes is unknown. Base qualities are not at hand, and no much larger clone is one base apart.

The sample's time point label, in plain terms: pre-treatment baseline. Blood was sampled before treatment (T0) and at week 3 (W3), after the first cycle of checkpoint blockade. Except for a couple of patients with rapid clinical progression, response was assessed 12 weeks after the first infusion by RECIST 1.1; disease control meant complete response, partial response or stable disease. Patients with prior systemic cancer treatment, concomitant immunosuppressant therapy or synchronous other active malignancies were excluded. TCR beta was sequenced in both bulk PBMC and plasma cell-free DNA in order to track circulating cells as well as T cell turnover. Lymphoprep and SepMate tubes were used to isolate PBMC from blood, and red cell lysis was then performed. QIAamp DNA Blood Mini kits were used to extract DNA from PBMC and sorted T cell subsets.

The source material was blood, sampled from a patient treated with checkpoint blockade. This receptor was identified in a human donor with melanoma. The receptor chain draws on TRBV5-4 and TRBJ1-1; the central 7 bases match TRBD1. The nucleotides are TGTGCCAGCAGCTTGGGGGGACAGATGAACACTGAAGCTTTCTTT. Its translation reads: CASSLGGQMNTEAFF.